One sample yielded the 10 T cell receptor beta chains listed below, sequenced in a study of T cells in Graves' hyperthyroidism and ophthalmopathy. RNA transcripts served as the template for amplifying TCR beta CDR3 regions. An initial round of RT-PCR targeting the TCR CDR3 relied on the HTBI primer set. MiXCR, run by TCRdb on the multiplex PCR reads, gives a single entry per CDR3 protein. The sample yields hundreds of thousands of distinct CDR3 sequences, roughly 46% seen once. Sequenced: peripheral blood or thyroid tissue (not recorded which). These receptors were collected from a woman aged 18-29 years with Graves' hyperthyroidism.

This clonotype has more than one count but fewer than ten. The chain employs TRBV7-9 and TRBJ2-7; possibly TRBD2 for D (6 bases). The CDR3 totals 13 residues. V lost 4 bases, J lost 2 bases, and 9 bases lay in between. Looked up from germline, CDR1 is SEHNR and CDR2 is FQNEAQ (reference sequence). The CDR3 sequence is CASSWDSAYEQYF. The CDR3 coding sequence is TGTGCCAGCAGCTGGGACTCCGCCTACGAGCAGTACTTC.

This clonotype was counted between two and nine times. The V and J genes are TRBV10-3 and TRBJ2-3; no reliable D call. Per germline, CDR1 ENHRY and CDR2 SYGVKD. This CDR3 comprises 12 residues. Trimming took 6 bases from V and 2 from J, leaving 6 bases between them. In DNA, the CDR3 is TGTGCCATCAGGACCACCACAGATACGCAGTATTTT. Amino acids: CAIRTTTDTQYF.

This clonotype appeared a few times. The rearrangement joins TRBV24-1 to TRBJ2-7, with 7 bases aligning to TRBD2. This CDR3 has 15 amino acids. Losses at the gene ends were 10 bases for V and 3 bases for J; bases not matched to a gene: 14. CDR1 KGHDR and CDR2 SFDVKD come from the germline V gene. The CDR3 region is CATARGGTESYEQYF. The CDR3 nucleotides read TGTGCCACTGCGAGGGGAGGGACGGAAAGCTACGAGCAGTACTTC.

The chain recombines TRBV25-1 with TRBJ2-6; D unresolved. V was clipped by 8 bases and J by 4 bases, with 15 bases between them. This CDR3 is 15 amino acids long. CDR1 is MGHDK and CDR2 is SYGVNS in the germline V gene. CDR3 loop: CASVEGLGGANVLTF. The CDR3 DNA follows: TGTGCCAGCGTTGAAGGTCTCGGCGGGGCCAACGTCCTGACTTTC.

This clonotype appeared a few times. This chain uses TRBV20-1 with TRBJ1-3; D gene ambiguous. Germline V gene data show CDR1 as DFQATT and CDR2 as SNEGSKA (reference sequence). This CDR3 has 12 residues. Trimming took off 3 bases at V and 4 bases at J, with 7 bases between the two ends. The CDR3, as DNA: TGCAGTGCTAGTTCCGGAGGAAACACCATATATTTT. It specifies CSASSGGNTIYF.

The chain links TRBV10-2 to TRBJ2-5, with 11 nucleotides matching TRBD2. There are 16 residues in the CDR3. V trimming: 10 bases; J trimming: 4 bases; junction bases outside the gene matches: 14. Per the germline V gene, CDR1 is WSHSY and CDR2 is SAAADI. The DNA for the CDR3 is TGCGCCATCCCAGAACTAGCGGGAGAGTCGGCAGAGACCCAGTACTTC. Translation: CAIPELAGESAETQYF.

The chain is built from TRBV7-9 and TRBJ1-1; a weak D match, TRBD1 (6 bases). This CDR3 contains 15 residues. The V gene lost 5 bases and the J gene lost 5 bases, with 18 bases spanning the gap. Germline CDR1 SEHNR, CDR2 FQNEAQ (reference sequence). The CDR3 DNA is TGTGCCAGCAGCCCAGCCGCAGGGGCCGGAACTGAAGCTTTCTTT. Encoded protein: CASSPAAGAGTEAFF.

The chain is built from TRBV29-1 and TRBJ1-1; 10 bases align to TRBD1. There are 15 residues in the CDR3. V lost 7 bases to trimming and J lost 6 bases; unmatched junction nucleotides: 14. From germline, CDR1 is SQVTM and CDR2 ANQGSEA. The CDR3 spells CSAAGTGDYGSEAFF. DNA for the CDR3: TGCAGCGCAGCCGGGACAGGGGACTATGGCTCTGAAGCTTTCTTT.

This chain links TRBV19 with TRBJ2-2; D remains unclear. CDR1 and CDR2 from the germline V gene are LNHDA and SQIVND (reference sequence). The ends were cut back, 7 bases at V and 3 bases at J, with 12 bases in the middle. CDR3 length: 14 residues. The CDR3 spells CASIPTTYTGELFF. As DNA, the CDR3 is TGTGCCAGTATCCCCACGACATACACCGGGGAGCTGTTTTTT.

There are a few counts of this clonotype. This chain uses TRBV29-1 with TRBJ2-7; 8 nucleotides agree with TRBD2. This CDR3 spans 15 amino acids. The V and J ends lost 4 bases and 0 bases, in that order; junction bases with no gene match: 8. CDR1 and CDR2 (germline): SQVTM, ANQGSEA. DNA for the CDR3: TGCAGCGTTGCAGGCGGGACTAGAGACTCCTACGAGCAGTACTTC. The encoded protein is CSVAGGTRDSYEQYF.